The rows below give T cell receptor beta chains drawn from one sample of a study of blood T cells in healthy people across ages. TCRdb analysed the 5' RACE reads with MiXCR anew, one entry per CDR3 protein. The data show about 1.1 million distinct CDR3 sequences, more than 30% seen once. The specimen sequenced was blood. Receptor source: a man between 18 and 35 years old in good health. Both conserved end residues are part of each CDR3. Each record gives: D gene, V gene, J gene, CDR3 protein. The D gene is left open where the match is weak.

d_gene: .; v_gene: TRBV11-2; j_gene: TRBJ1-6; CDR3aa: CASSLGAGDNSPLHF
d_gene: .; v_gene: TRBV7-2; j_gene: TRBJ1-6; CDR3aa: CASSVPGQQPLHF
d_gene: TRBD1; v_gene: TRBV20-1; j_gene: TRBJ2-7; CDR3aa: CSARTGGYEQYF
d_gene: .; v_gene: TRBV18; j_gene: TRBJ2-3; CDR3aa: CASSPPAGVGPFTDTQYF
d_gene: TRBD1; v_gene: TRBV5-6; j_gene: TRBJ2-7; CDR3aa: CASARQGSYEQYF
d_gene: .; v_gene: TRBV6-6; j_gene: TRBJ1-5; CDR3aa: CASSLQGGSQPQHF
d_gene: TRBD1; v_gene: TRBV29-1; j_gene: TRBJ2-1; CDR3aa: CSVYDRGNEQFF
d_gene: TRBD2; v_gene: TRBV6-2/TRBV6-3; j_gene: TRBJ2-1; CDR3aa: CASSSLAGVENEQFF
d_gene: .; v_gene: TRBV10-3; j_gene: TRBJ1-6; CDR3aa: CAISGIGGRNSPLHF
d_gene: .; v_gene: TRBV24-1; j_gene: TRBJ2-2; CDR3aa: CATSDRSDDLNTGELFF
d_gene: .; v_gene: TRBV29-1; j_gene: TRBJ1-2; CDR3aa: CSAPNGSQGNYGYTF
d_gene: TRBD2; v_gene: TRBV12-3/TRBV12-4; j_gene: .; CDR3aa: CASSLSGDSSSYNEQYF
d_gene: .; v_gene: TRBV3-1; j_gene: TRBJ1-1; CDR3aa: CASSSAGALNTEAFF
d_gene: .; v_gene: TRBV28; j_gene: TRBJ1-4; CDR3aa: CASGTPGREKLFF
d_gene: .; v_gene: TRBV6-5; j_gene: TRBJ2-5; CDR3aa: CASSDRSEGETQYF
d_gene: .; v_gene: TRBV4-1; j_gene: TRBJ1-1; CDR3aa: CASSSDPSGANTEAFF
d_gene: .; v_gene: TRBV7-3; j_gene: TRBJ1-1; CDR3aa: CASSQTSEGGAFF
d_gene: .; v_gene: TRBV20-1; j_gene: TRBJ2-7; CDR3aa: CSARDPSAGGTYEQYF
d_gene: TRBD1; v_gene: TRBV14; j_gene: TRBJ2-7; CDR3aa: CASSQGDRITYEQYF
d_gene: TRBD2; v_gene: TRBV11-2; j_gene: TRBJ2-3; CDR3aa: CASSFESGGWTDTQYF
d_gene: TRBD1; v_gene: TRBV7-8; j_gene: TRBJ2-1; CDR3aa: CASSRQGAYYNEQFF
d_gene: TRBD1; v_gene: TRBV20-1; j_gene: TRBJ2-7; CDR3aa: CSASPGTGFYEQYF
d_gene: TRBD1; v_gene: TRBV5-1; j_gene: TRBJ1-2; CDR3aa: CASSLGTGLPYGYTF
d_gene: .; v_gene: TRBV27; j_gene: TRBJ1-1; CDR3aa: CASSALGQLNTEAFF
d_gene: .; v_gene: TRBV4-3; j_gene: TRBJ2-7; CDR3aa: CASSQDLTRTYEQYF
d_gene: TRBD2; v_gene: TRBV7-6; j_gene: TRBJ2-1; CDR3aa: CASRPLAGASYNEQFF
d_gene: .; v_gene: TRBV4-1; j_gene: TRBJ1-5; CDR3aa: CASSQDLIDPVRNQPQHF
d_gene: TRBD1; v_gene: TRBV20-1; j_gene: TRBJ2-3; CDR3aa: CSARSSDRGTDTQYF
d_gene: TRBD1; v_gene: TRBV12-3/TRBV12-4; j_gene: TRBJ2-7; CDR3aa: CASSYPGTAYGQYF
d_gene: .; v_gene: TRBV12-3/TRBV12-4; j_gene: TRBJ1-6; CDR3aa: CASSLVGRTLHF
d_gene: TRBD1; v_gene: TRBV7-2; j_gene: TRBJ1-1; CDR3aa: CVSSLARSGRGYTEAFF
d_gene: .; v_gene: TRBV6-6; j_gene: TRBJ2-3; CDR3aa: CACRLTDTQYF
d_gene: TRBD1; v_gene: TRBV7-9; j_gene: TRBJ1-2; CDR3aa: CVSSSTGQGFYGYTF
d_gene: TRBD1; v_gene: TRBV20-1; j_gene: TRBJ1-3; CDR3aa: CSARGPRGHNTIYF
d_gene: .; v_gene: TRBV3-1; j_gene: TRBJ2-3; CDR3aa: CASSQGRSGTQYF
d_gene: .; v_gene: TRBV29-1; j_gene: TRBJ1-1; CDR3aa: CSGEEGVGTEAFF
d_gene: .; v_gene: TRBV5-1; j_gene: TRBJ2-5; CDR3aa: CASSYGDVETQYF
d_gene: .; v_gene: TRBV11-2; j_gene: TRBJ1-2; CDR3aa: CASSLVPRDLTYGYTF